This T cell receptor beta chain was obtained from a study of human T cells and chemical hapten exposure. Overall study: The upper back received 0.01% DPC by patch testing, with results read at 6 days. The study, taken as a whole, reports: Following DPC sensitization, TCRs present above 1 in 1000 frequency showed no change. Controls formed significantly fewer large CDR3 similarity clusters than expanded TCRs did.

This clonotype was detected ten times or more. Its antigen is not identified. Germline V gene lookup returns CDR1 LNHNV and CDR2 YYDKDF (reference sequence). The CDR3 has 14 residues. V lost 3 bases and J lost 7, with 10 bases in between. Stated time point: patch test 1, 2 weeks after DPC sensitization. Treatment in this sample: therapeutic diphenylcyclopropenone sensitization with weekly scalp DPC. Those who donated were patients with alopecia, 18 to 70 years of age, and suitable for DPC. TCRdb redid the calling of the RACE reads with MiXCR, one entry per CDR3 protein. The sample includes approximately 100,000 distinct CDR3 sequences, 11% of them seen just once.

The TCR comes from a woman between 40 and 50 years old with alopecia areata. Some clones in this sample may be carry-over from other donors' samples. The chain has TRBV15 and TRBJ1-6; D is unclear. The source material was whole blood, sampled in connection with sensitization to the hapten diphenylcyclopropenone (DPC). The DNA for the CDR3 is TGTGCCACCAGCAGGAACAATCAAAATTCACCCCTCCACTTT. Encoded protein: CATSRNNQNSPLHF.